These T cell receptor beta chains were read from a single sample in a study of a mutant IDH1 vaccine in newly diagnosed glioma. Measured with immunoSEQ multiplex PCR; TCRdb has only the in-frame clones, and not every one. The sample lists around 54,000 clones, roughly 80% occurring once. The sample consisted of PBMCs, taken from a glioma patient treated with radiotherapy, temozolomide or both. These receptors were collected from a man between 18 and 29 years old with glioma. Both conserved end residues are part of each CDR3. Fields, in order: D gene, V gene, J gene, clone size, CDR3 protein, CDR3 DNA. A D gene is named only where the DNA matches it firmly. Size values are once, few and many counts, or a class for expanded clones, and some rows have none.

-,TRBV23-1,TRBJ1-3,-,CASSPADAYSGNTIYF,TGCGCCAGCAGTCCTGCGGACGCTTACTCTGGAAACACCATATATTTT
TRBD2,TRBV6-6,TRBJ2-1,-,CASSAAGGRNNEQFF,TGTGCCAGCAGTGCAGCGGGGGGACGAAACAATGAGCAGTTCTTC
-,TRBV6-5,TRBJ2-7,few,CASSYSVLAGTYEQYF,TGTGCCAGCAGTTACTCAGTGTTGGCGGGTACCTACGAGCAGTACTTC
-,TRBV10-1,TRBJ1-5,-,CASSARLENQPQHF,TGCGCCAGCAGTGCCCGGTTGGAGAATCAGCCCCAGCATTTT
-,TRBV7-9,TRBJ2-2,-,CASSLARDGHYTGELFF,TGTGCCAGCAGCTTAGCCCGGGACGGGCACTACACCGGGGAGCTGTTTTTT
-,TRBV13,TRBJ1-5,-,CASSTRGSNQPQHF,TGTGCCAGCAGCACCCGGGGAAGCAATCAGCCCCAGCATTTT
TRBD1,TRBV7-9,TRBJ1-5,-,CASSLAGTDNQPQHF,TGTGCCAGCAGCTTAGCCGGGACAGACAATCAGCCCCAGCATTTT
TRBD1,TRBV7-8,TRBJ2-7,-,CATRPGTGFHEQYF,TGTGCCACCCGACCCGGGACAGGGTTCCACGAGCAGTACTTC
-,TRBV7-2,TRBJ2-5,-,CASSLVTSQETQYF,TGTGCCAGCAGCTTAGTCACTAGTCAAGAGACCCAGTACTTC
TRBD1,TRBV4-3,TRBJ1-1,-,CASSQGTGASEAFF,TGCGCCAGCAGCCAAGGGACAGGGGCATCTGAAGCTTTCTTT
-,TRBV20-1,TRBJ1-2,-,CSASYLYGYTF,TGCAGTGCTTCATACCTCTATGGCTACACCTTC
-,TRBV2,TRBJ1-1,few,CASSGFMNTEAFF,TGTGCCAGCAGTGGCTTCATGAACACTGAAGCTTTCTTT
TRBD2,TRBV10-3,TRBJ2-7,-,CAISASGASYEQYF,TGTGCCATCAGTGCCAGCGGGGCCTCCTACGAGCAGTACTTC
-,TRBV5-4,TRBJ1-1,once,CASSLTGLTEAFF,TGTGCCAGCAGCTTGACCGGACTCACTGAAGCTTTCTTT
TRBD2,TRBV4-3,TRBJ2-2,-,CASSQEIVPSGTNTGELFF,TGCGCCAGCAGCCAAGAAATAGTCCCTAGCGGGACGAACACCGGGGAGCTGTTTTTT
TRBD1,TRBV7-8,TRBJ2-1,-,CASSKDRGLNNEQFF,TGTGCCAGCAGCAAGGACAGGGGCCTAAACAATGAGCAGTTCTTC
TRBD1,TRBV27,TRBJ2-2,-,CASSLSGTGTTGELFF,TGTGCCAGCAGTCTATCCGGGACAGGGACGACCGGGGAGCTGTTTTTT
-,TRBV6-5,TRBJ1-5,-,CASRRLDSNQPQHF,TGTGCCAGCAGGAGATTAGATAGCAATCAGCCCCAGCATTTT
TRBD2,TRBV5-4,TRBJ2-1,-,CASSSGTSGRSEQFF,TGTGCCAGCAGCTCCGGGACTAGCGGGAGGAGTGAGCAGTTCTTC
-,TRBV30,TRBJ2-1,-,CAWSTGLDYNEQFF,TGTGCCTGGAGCACAGGTTTAGACTACAATGAGCAGTTCTTC